The next 13 T cell receptor beta chains were all read from a single sample in a study of molecular identifiers for immune sequencing clone quantification. In TCRdb, the PCR reads were re-called with MiXCR into one record per CDR3 protein. The table has about 100,000 distinct CDR3 sequences, about 35% seen once. The sequencing sample was made of naive CD8+ T cells from blood, with Jurkat cell RNA spiked in. Subset meaning: FACS-sorted CD8+CD4-CCR7+CD45RA+ naive T cells. The receptor set was obtained from a human donor in good health. Some libraries in this study had Jurkat cell RNA spiked in.

This clonotype was seen many times. The V gene is TRBV7-9, the J gene TRBJ2-7; D perhaps matches TRBD2 (5 bases). The CDR3 loop spans 14 amino acids. Germline V CDR1 and CDR2: SEHNR, FQNEAQ (reference sequence). Trimming cost V 5 bases and J 6 bases, with 17 bases left between them. The CDR3 protein is CASSPWTRATEQYF. The CDR3 region has the DNA TGTGCCAGCAGCCCATGGACTCGGGCCACCGAGCAGTACTTC.

This clonotype has just one count. The CDR3 does not end in the conserved phenylalanine or tryptophan, so this is likely a read error. J is TRBJ1-4 and V is TRBV12-3 or TRBV12-4; maybe TRBD1 (5 bases). The CDR3 runs 15 residues. V was pared by 7 bases and J by 7 bases, with 19 bases between. The DNA of the CDR3 is TGTGCCAGCACCCTCCAGGGCGAACTGGGTGAAAAACTGTTTCTT. It yields the protein CASTLQGELGEKLFL.

A remark on this clonotype: A much larger clonotype is one base distant, so this may be a read error. The genes are TRBV20-1 and TRBJ1-1; weak D call: TRBD1 (5 bases). Germline V gene data show CDR1 as DFQATT and CDR2 as SNEGSKA (reference sequence). The CDR3 loop spans 13 amino acids. CDR3 nucleotides: TGCAGTGCTAGAACGGTGGGGGGAACTGGAGCTTTCTTT. Translated, it gives CSARTVGGTGAFF.

With respect to this clonotype: A much larger clone lies one base from this, so it may be a read error. V and J are TRBV29-1 and TRBJ2-3; no clear D. Trimming removed 1 base at V and 14 bases at J, with 4 bases between. The CDR3 consists of 8 residues. Looked up from germline, CDR1 is SQVTM and CDR2 is ANQGSEA. CDR3 residues: CSVEGGYF. The CDR3 DNA follows: TGCAGCGTTGAAGGGGGGTATTTT.

Remarks on this clonotype: A read error may explain this, as a much larger clone is one base away. The rearrangement uses TRBV7-2 and TRBJ2-2, with no clear D. The ends were cut back, 1 base at V and 4 bases at J, with 10 bases in the middle. CDR3 size: 15 residues. CDR1 is SGHTA, CDR2 FQGNSA, per germline. This CDR3 is CASSLVSQITGELFF. The CDR3 DNA follows: TGTGCCAGCAGCTTAGTCTCACAAATCACCGGGGAGCTGTTTTTT.

This clonotype was recorded a few times. The chain couples TRBV28 to TRBJ2-7; D gene ambiguous. V lost 6 bases to trimming and J lost 9 bases, with 21 bases between them. This CDR3 is built from 14 residues. The germline CDR1 and CDR2 sequences are MDHEN and SYDVKM. The DNA for the CDR3 is TGTGCCAGCAGGTCTCCCATCGGAAAGACTTGGCAGTACTTC. This codes for CASRSPIGKTWQYF.

V is TRBV13 and J is TRBJ2-1; possibly TRBD1 or TRBD2 for D (5 bases each). Trimming stripped 4 bases from V and 5 bases from J, with 18 bases between. In germline, CDR1 is PRHDT, CDR2 FYEKMQ (reference sequence). The CDR3 is 16 residues long. CDR3 region: CASSSPSSGAHNEQFF. In DNA form, the CDR3 reads TGTGCCAGCAGCTCCCCTTCCTCCGGGGCCCACAATGAGCAGTTCTTC.

The genes are TRBV28 and TRBJ1-5; weak D call: TRBD1 (5 bases). There are 13 residues in the CDR3. Germline V gene lookup returns CDR1 MDHEN and CDR2 SYDVKM. V gave up 11 bases and J gave up 9 bases, with 20 bases separating them. In DNA form, the CDR3 reads TGTGCCTGCAACAGTATTAGGGGACTGCCCCAGCATTTT. Translated: CACNSIRGLPQHF.

The chain carries TRBV11-2 and TRBJ2-2; D is perhaps TRBD1 (7 bases). CDR1 and CDR2 (germline): SGHAT, FQNNGV. The CDR3 runs to 14 residues. V lost 5 bases and J lost 5, with 12 bases in between. CDR3 DNA sequence: TGTGCCAGCAGCCTACAGGGGAGGACCGGGGAGCTGTTTTTT. It specifies CASSLQGRTGELFF.

This clonotype has a count of ten or more. CDR3 region: CASSQAGPGTDTQYF. CDR3 nucleotides: TGTGCCAGCAGCCAAGCAGGGCCCGGCACAGATACGCAGTATTTT. The chain couples TRBV14 to TRBJ2-3; tentatively, D is TRBD1 (5 bases). Per germline, CDR1 SGHDN and CDR2 FVKESK. The CDR3 has 15 residues. V was clipped by 1 base and J by 1 base, with 9 bases between them.

This chain uses TRBV6-1 with TRBJ2-2; D is unresolved. V was shortened by 5 bases and J by 10 bases, with 8 bases between the two germline ends. Germline V gene lookup returns CDR1 MNHNS and CDR2 SASEGT. The CDR3 is 11 residues long. The CDR3 region is CASSWQTELFF. The CDR3 DNA follows: TGTGCCAGCAGTTGGCAGACGGAGCTGTTTTTT.

This clonotype has a handful of counts. The rearrangement uses TRBV4-2 and TRBJ1-1; the D is unclear. V dropped 3 bases and J dropped 5 bases, with 7 bases sitting between them. Per the germline V gene, CDR1 is LGHNA and CDR2 is YNFKEQ. This CDR3 region has 12 residues. The CDR3 DNA is TGTGCCAGCAGCCACCAATCTACTGAAGCTTTCTTT. Amino acids: CASSHQSTEAFF.

At least ten counts were recorded for this clonotype. V gene TRBV6-2 or TRBV6-3 combines with J gene TRBJ1-2, with 8 nucleotides matching TRBD1. CDR1 is MNHEY and CDR2 is SVGEGT in the germline V gene. The CDR3 is 13 amino acids. After removal of 6 bases from V and 8 bases from J, the junction contained 8 bases not matched to a gene. The CDR3: CASRDGGQEGYTF. CDR3 DNA: TGTGCCAGCAGAGACGGGGGACAGGAGGGCTACACCTTC.